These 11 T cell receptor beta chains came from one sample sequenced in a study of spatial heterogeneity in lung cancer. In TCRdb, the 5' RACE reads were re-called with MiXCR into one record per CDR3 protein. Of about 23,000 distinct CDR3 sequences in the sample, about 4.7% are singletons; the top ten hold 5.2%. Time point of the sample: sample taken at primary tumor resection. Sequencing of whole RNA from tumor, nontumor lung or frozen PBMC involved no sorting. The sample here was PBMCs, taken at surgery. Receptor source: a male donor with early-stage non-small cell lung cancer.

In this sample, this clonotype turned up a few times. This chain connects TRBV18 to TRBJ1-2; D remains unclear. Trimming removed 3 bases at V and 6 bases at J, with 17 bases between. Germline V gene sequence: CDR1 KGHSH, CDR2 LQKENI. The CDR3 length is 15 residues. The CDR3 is CASSPQGQISDGYTF. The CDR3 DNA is TGTGCCAGCTCACCGCAAGGGCAGATTTCTGATGGCTACACCTTC. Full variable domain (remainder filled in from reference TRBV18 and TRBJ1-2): NAGVMQNPRHLVRRRGQEARLRCSPMKGHSHVYWYRQLPEEGLKFMVYLQKENIIDESGMPKERFSAEFPKEGPSILRIQQVVRGDSAAYFCASSPQGQISDGYTFGSGTRLTVV.

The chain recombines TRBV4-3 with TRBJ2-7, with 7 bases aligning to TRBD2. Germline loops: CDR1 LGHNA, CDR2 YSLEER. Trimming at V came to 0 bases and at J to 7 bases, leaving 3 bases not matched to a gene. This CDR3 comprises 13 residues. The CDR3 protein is CASSQEAGREQYF. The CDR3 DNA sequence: TGCGCCAGCAGCCAAGAAGCGGGGCGTGAGCAGTACTTC.

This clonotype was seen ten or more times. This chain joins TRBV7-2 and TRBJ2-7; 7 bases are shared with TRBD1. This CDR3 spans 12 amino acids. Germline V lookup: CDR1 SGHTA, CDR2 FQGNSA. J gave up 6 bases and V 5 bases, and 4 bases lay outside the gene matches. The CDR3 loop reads CASSRNRGEQYF. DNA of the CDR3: TGTGCCAGCAGCCGCAACAGGGGCGAGCAGTACTTC.

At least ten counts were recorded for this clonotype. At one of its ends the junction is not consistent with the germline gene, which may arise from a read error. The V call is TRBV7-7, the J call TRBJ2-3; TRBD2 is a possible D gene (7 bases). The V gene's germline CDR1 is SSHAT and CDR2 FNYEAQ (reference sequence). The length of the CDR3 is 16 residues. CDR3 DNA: TGTGCTAGCAGCTATTCTTCGGGGGGCTCGATAGATACGCAGTATTTT. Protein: CASSYSSGGSIDTQYF.

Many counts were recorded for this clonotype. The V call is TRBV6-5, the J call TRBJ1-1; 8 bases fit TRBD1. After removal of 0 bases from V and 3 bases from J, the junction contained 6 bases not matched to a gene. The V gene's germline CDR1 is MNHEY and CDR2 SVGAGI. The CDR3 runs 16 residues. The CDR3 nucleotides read TGTGCCAGCAGTTACTCGATCAGGGGGCCGGACACTGAAGCTTTCTTT. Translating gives CASSYSIRGPDTEAFF.

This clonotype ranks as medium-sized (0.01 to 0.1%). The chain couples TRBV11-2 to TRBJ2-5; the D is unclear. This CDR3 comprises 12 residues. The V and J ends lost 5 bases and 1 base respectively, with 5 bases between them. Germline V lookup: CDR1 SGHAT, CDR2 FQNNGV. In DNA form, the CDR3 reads TGTGCCAGCAGCCCGGCCCAAGAGACCCAGTACTTC. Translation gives CASSPAQETQYF.

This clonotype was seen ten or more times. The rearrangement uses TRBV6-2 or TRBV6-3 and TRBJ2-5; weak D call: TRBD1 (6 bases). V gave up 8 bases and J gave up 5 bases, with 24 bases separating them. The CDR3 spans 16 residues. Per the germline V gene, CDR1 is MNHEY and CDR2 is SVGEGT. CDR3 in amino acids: CASYTTGRSRAETQYF. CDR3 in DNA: TGTGCCAGCTATACCACAGGGCGGAGTAGGGCTGAGACCCAGTACTTC.

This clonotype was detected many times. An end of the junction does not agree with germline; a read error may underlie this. The CDR3 DNA reads as TGTGCCAGCAATACGGGACAGGGCTCCCACGAGCAGTACTTC. Translation gives CASNTGQGSHEQYF. The chain couples TRBV6-6 to TRBJ2-7; 9 positions agree with TRBD1. The germline CDR1 and CDR2 sequences are MNHNY and SVGAGI (reference sequence). The CDR3 contains 14 residues.

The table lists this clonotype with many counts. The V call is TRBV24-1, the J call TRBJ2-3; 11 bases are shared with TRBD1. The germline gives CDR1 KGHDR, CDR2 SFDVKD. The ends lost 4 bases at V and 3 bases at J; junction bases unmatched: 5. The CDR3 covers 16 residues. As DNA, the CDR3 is TGTGCCACCAGTGACCCCGGGACAGGGGGTACAGATACGCAGTATTTT. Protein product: CATSDPGTGGTDTQYF.

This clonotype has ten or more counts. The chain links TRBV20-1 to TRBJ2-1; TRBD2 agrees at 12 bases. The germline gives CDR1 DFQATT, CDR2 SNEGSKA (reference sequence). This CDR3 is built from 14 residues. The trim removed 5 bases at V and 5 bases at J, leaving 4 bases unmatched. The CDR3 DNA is TGCAGTGCTCCGCGGACTAGCGGGGACAATGAGCAGTTCTTC. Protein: CSAPRTSGDNEQFF.

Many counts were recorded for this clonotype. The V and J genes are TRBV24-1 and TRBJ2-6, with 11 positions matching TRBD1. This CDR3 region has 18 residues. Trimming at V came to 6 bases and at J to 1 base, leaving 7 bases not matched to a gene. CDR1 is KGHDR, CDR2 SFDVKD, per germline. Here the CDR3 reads CATSTLGQGASGANVLTF. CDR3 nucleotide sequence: TGTGCCACCAGTACATTAGGACAGGGGGCGTCTGGGGCCAACGTCCTGACTTTC.